The 27 T cell receptor beta chains reported below all come from one sample, sequenced in a study of T cell clonotyping in hematopoietic cell transplantation. Assay used: immunoSEQ multiplex PCR; TCRdb lists only in-frame clones, some missing. The table shows 25,000 to 30,000 clones, with under 90% occurring only once. The time point denotes: recipient sample about 28 days before transplant, after cytoreduction. Here the sequenced sample was peripheral blood mononuclear cells, taken before stem cell transplant. These receptors all come from a man in his forties with acute myeloid leukemia. Some clones in this sample may be carry-over from other donors' samples.

The rearrangement uses TRBV6-1 and TRBJ1-5, with D possibly being TRBD1 (6 bases). V was trimmed by 1 base and J by 3 bases, leaving 10 bases between them. The CDR3 sequence is 15 residues long. Per the germline V gene, CDR1 is MNHNS and CDR2 is SASEGT. CDR3 sequence (DNA): TGTGCCAGCAGTGAAGACTGGACAGACAATCAGCCCCAGCATTTT. It codes for CASSEDWTDNQPQHF.

This clone was picked up one time. The rearrangement links TRBV6-1 to TRBJ1-2; TRBD1 agrees at 9 bases. Trimming at V came to 6 bases and at J to 2 bases, leaving 7 bases not matched to a gene. CDR3 size: 15 residues. CDR1 is MNHNS, CDR2 SASEGT, per germline. CDR3 protein: CASRARTGANYGYTF. CDR3 nucleotides: TGTGCCAGCAGGGCTAGGACAGGGGCGAACTATGGCTACACCTTC.

This clone appeared once. The chain recombines TRBV28 with TRBJ1-2, with D tentatively TRBD1 (6 bases). This CDR3 contains 14 residues. V lost 3 bases and J 5 bases, leaving 13 bases between the germline ends. CDR1 and CDR2 (germline): MDHEN, SYDVKM. The DNA of the CDR3 is TGTGCCAGCAGTTTTCGGGGGCGTTATTATGGCTACACCTTC. The encoded protein is CASSFRGRYYGYTF.

The chain has TRBV30 and TRBJ1-1, with D tentatively TRBD1 (6 bases). Trimming pared 3 bases from V and 6 bases from J, leaving 14 bases between. The germline CDR1 and CDR2 sequences are GTSNPN and SVGIG (reference sequence). This CDR3 contains 13 residues. For the CDR3, the DNA is TGTGCCTGGAGCAGGGGTGTTGAAGCTGAAGCTTTCTTT. Translation: CAWSRGVEAEAFF.

The J gene is TRBJ2-2, the V gene TRBV28, with unresolved D. Per germline, CDR1 MDHEN and CDR2 SYDVKM. The V end lost 6 bases, the J end lost 8 bases, and 10 bases lay between the germline ends. CDR3 length: 12 amino acids. CDR3: CASSLLAGELFF. The DNA for the CDR3 is TGTGCCAGCAGCCTCCTGGCGGGGGAGCTGTTTTTT.

This chain links TRBV5-6 with TRBJ2-5; D not resolved. In germline, CDR1 is SGHDT, CDR2 YYEEEE. The V end was cut by 2 bases, the J end by 1 base, with 0 bases between. This CDR3 region has 11 residues. CDR3 loop: CASSFQETQYF. CDR3 nucleotides: TGTGCCAGCAGCTTCCAAGAGACCCAGTACTTC.

The V call is TRBV5-1, the J call TRBJ2-7, with D maybe TRBD2 (5 bases). Per germline, CDR1 SGHRS and CDR2 YFSETQ. Trimming shortened V by 2 bases and J by 1 base, and 10 bases separated the two germline ends. This CDR3 has 14 residues. Here the CDR3 DNA reads TGCGCCAGCAGCTTTCCGTCGGGGTCCTACGAGCAGTACTTC. It is translated as CASSFPSGSYEQYF.

The chain uses TRBV7-9 and TRBJ2-3; either TRBD1 or TRBD2 may supply D (5 bases each). Germline-derived CDR1 and CDR2 are SEHNR and FQNEAQ (reference sequence). The CDR3 loop spans 13 amino acids. The V and J ends lost 5 bases and 7 bases respectively, with 13 bases between them. The CDR3, as DNA: TGTGCCAGCAGCGAGCGAGGGGTAAATACGCAGTATTTT. Amino acid sequence: CASSERGVNTQYF. The complete variable domain, with remaining parts taken from reference TRBV7-9 and TRBJ2-3, reads DTGVSQNPRHKITKRGQNVTFRCDPISEHNRLYWYRQTLGQGPEFLTYFQNEAQLEKSRLLSDRFSAERPKGSFSTLEIQRTEQGDSAMYLCASSERGVNTQYFGPGTRLTVL.

The chain uses TRBV28 and TRBJ2-2; D remains ambiguous. The CDR3 runs to 11 residues. V dropped 3 bases and J dropped 6 bases, with 2 bases sitting between them. Looked up from germline, CDR1 is MDHEN and CDR2 is SYDVKM. CDR3 sequence (DNA): TGTGCCAGCAGTTTTTCCGGGGAGCTGTTTTTT. Protein: CASSFSGELFF.

The chain recombines TRBV9 with TRBJ2-2, with D perhaps assigned TRBD1 or TRBD2 (5 bases each). The V and J ends lost 1 base and 6 bases respectively, with 7 bases between them. The germline gives CDR1 SGDLS, CDR2 YYNGEE. The CDR3 runs 13 residues. CDR3 protein: CASSVRGAGELFF. Written as DNA, the CDR3 is TGTGCCAGCAGCGTACGAGGGGCCGGGGAGCTGTTTTTT.

The chain uses TRBV29-1 and TRBJ2-6, with a possible D match to TRBD1 (6 bases). The length of the CDR3 is 16 residues. Per germline, CDR1 SQVTM and CDR2 ANQGSEA. The V and J ends lost 4 bases and 0 bases respectively, with 13 bases between them. The CDR3 DNA reads TGCAGCGTTGTAACAGGGCTTGACTCTGGGGCCAACGTCCTGACTTTC. This translates into CSVVTGLDSGANVLTF.

V usage is TRBV7-9 and J usage is TRBJ2-7; D is ambiguous. CDR1 and CDR2 (germline): SEHNR, FQNEAQ (reference sequence). The CDR3 contains 18 residues. V was shortened by 3 bases and J by 0 bases, with 21 bases between the two germline ends. CDR3 region: CASSFSLGRFDVSYEQYF. In DNA form, the CDR3 reads TGTGCCAGCAGCTTTTCGTTGGGTCGGTTTGACGTCTCCTACGAGCAGTACTTC.

In its sample, this clone was seen a few times. The chain recombines TRBV2 with TRBJ1-3, with 7 positions matching TRBD1. V lost 3 bases, J lost 0 bases, and 5 bases stayed unmatched. The CDR3 has 16 residues. Germline V gives CDR1 SNHLY, CDR2 FYNNEI. For the CDR3, the DNA is TGTGCCAGCAGTGATAGGGGGCCGATCTCTGGAAACACCATATATTTT. Encoded protein: CASSDRGPISGNTIYF.

CDR3 bases: TGTGCCAGCAGCTCGGGGCACTACGAGCAGTACTTC. Protein product: CASSSGHYEQYF. The genes are TRBV7-2 and TRBJ2-7; TRBD1 or TRBD2 may be the D gene (5 bases each). The CDR3 consists of 12 residues. CDR1 and CDR2 (germline): SGHTA, FQGNSA. V dropped 4 bases and J dropped 3 bases, with 7 bases sitting between them.

This chain uses TRBV6-6 with TRBJ1-1, with TRBD1 identical over 8 bases. The CDR3 contains 14 residues. Germline values: CDR1 MNHNY, CDR2 SVGAGI (reference sequence). With 4 bases clipped from V and 4 bases from J, the junction kept 5 bases outside the gene matches. In DNA, the CDR3 is TGTGCCAGCAGTTCCCGAGACAGGGGCACTGAAGCTTTCTTT. It yields the protein CASSSRDRGTEAFF.

The CDR3 DNA sequence: TGTGCCAGCAGCTTAGTGTCCAATGAGCAGTTCTTC. Its protein is CASSLVSNEQFF. This chain connects TRBV11-2 to TRBJ2-1; D unclear. Germline CDR1 is SGHAT and CDR2 is FQNNGV. V was shortened by 1 base and J by 6 bases, with 4 bases between the two germline ends. The CDR3 totals 12 residues.

CDR3 DNA sequence: TGTGCCAGCAGCCCAGGACCGAACACTGAAGCTTTCTTT. This translates into CASSPGPNTEAFF. J is TRBJ1-1 and V is TRBV7-2; D gene uncertain. This CDR3 has 13 amino acids. Germline CDR1 reads SGHTA; CDR2 reads FQGNSA. Trimming removed 5 bases from V and 1 base from J, with 8 bases in between. Using reference TRBV7-2 and TRBJ1-1 for the parts outside the CDR3, the full variable domain is GAGVSQSPSNKVTEKGKDVELRCDPISGHTALYWYRQSLGQGLEFLIYFQGNSAPDKSGLPSDRFSAERTGGSVSTLTIQRTQQEDSAVYLCASSPGPNTEAFFGQGTRLTVV.

The chain links TRBV6-5 to TRBJ1-1, with D maybe TRBD1 (6 bases). CDR3 length: 12 amino acids. The ends were cut back, 5 bases at V and 8 bases at J, with 12 bases in the middle. Germline V CDR1 and CDR2: MNHEY, SVGAGI. CDR3 region: CASSARGTEAFF. The CDR3 DNA follows: TGTGCCAGCAGTGCGAGGGGGACGGAAGCTTTCTTT.

The chain uses TRBV5-1 and TRBJ1-1; no clear D. The CDR3 contains 14 residues. The ends were cut back, 0 bases at V and 0 bases at J, with 6 bases in the middle. The V gene's germline CDR1 is SGHRS and CDR2 YFSETQ. CDR3 coding DNA: TGCGCCAGCAGCTTGGAGGTATTGAACACTGAAGCTTTCTTT. Translating gives CASSLEVLNTEAFF.

In this sample, this clone turned up a few times. The V call is TRBV5-1, the J call TRBJ1-3, with D unclear. Trimming removed 0 bases at V and 3 bases at J, with 7 bases between. Germline CDR1 SGHRS, CDR2 YFSETQ. This CDR3 spans 14 amino acids. The CDR3 nucleotides read TGCGCCAGCAGCTTGGAAGGTTTTGGAAACACCATATATTTT. Its translation: CASSLEGFGNTIYF.

The chain carries TRBV7-8 and TRBJ2-7, with D unclear. The CDR3 runs 14 residues. V was cut by 4 bases and J by 3 bases, with 13 bases left in between. Germline V CDR1 and CDR2: SGHVS, FQNEAQ. Here the CDR3 DNA reads TGTGCCAGCAGCTCCCGACCGACTTACTACGAGCAGTACTTC. It is translated as CASSSRPTYYEQYF.

The gene calls are TRBV4-1 and TRBJ2-2; D is unclear. This CDR3 region has 11 residues. Germline-derived CDR1 and CDR2 are MGHRA and YSYEKL. The V and J ends lost 8 bases and 6 bases respectively, with 7 bases between them. CDR3 region: CASSRPGELFF. CDR3 in DNA: TGCGCCAGCTCCCGGCCCGGGGAGCTGTTTTTT.

This clone was observed a handful of times. CDR3 region: CAWSVGSGDEQFF. CDR3 sequence (DNA): TGTGCCTGGAGTGTGGGTAGCGGGGATGAGCAGTTCTTC. The chain is built from TRBV30 and TRBJ2-1, with 8 bases that match TRBD2. The CDR3 runs 13 residues. CDR1 is GTSNPN and CDR2 is SVGIG in the germline V gene (reference sequence). With V trimmed by 0 bases and J by 8 bases, 3 bases remained unmatched.

The rearrangement joins TRBV30 to TRBJ1-1; maybe TRBD1 (5 bases). CDR3 length: 13 residues. The germline CDR1 and CDR2 sequences are GTSNPN and SVGIG (reference sequence). The ends were cut back, 8 bases at V and 0 bases at J, with 13 bases in the middle. The CDR3 reads CAMTVLMNTEAFF. The CDR3 coding sequence is TGTGCCATGACAGTTCTAATGAACACTGAAGCTTTCTTT.

This clone has just a few counts. The chain joins TRBV9 to TRBJ2-5, with TRBD2 matching over 9 bases. The length of the CDR3 is 15 residues. CDR1 and CDR2 (germline): SGDLS, YYNGEE. The ends lost 2 bases at V and 2 bases at J; junction bases unmatched: 4. The CDR3 nucleotides read TGTGCCAGCAGCGTCGCTAGCGGGATGCAAGAGACCCAGTACTTC. Residues: CASSVASGMQETQYF.

As regards this clone: The junction departs from germline at one end; a sequencing error may be responsible. V usage is TRBV6-6 and J usage is TRBJ2-1; 9 bases agree with TRBD2. The CDR3 is made up of 14 amino acids. From germline, CDR1 is MNHNY and CDR2 SVGAGI (reference sequence). CDR3: CATIAGDSNNEQFF. As DNA, the CDR3 is TGTGCCACCATAGCGGGAGACTCCAACAATGAGCAGTTCTTC.

In its sample, this clone was seen once. The chain joins TRBV7-3 to TRBJ2-2; D not certain. V shed 2 bases and J shed 6 bases, with 7 bases lying between them. This CDR3 has 13 amino acids. Germline V CDR1 and CDR2: SGHTA, FQGTGA. The CDR3 spells CASSLGPAGELFF. In nucleotides, the CDR3 is TGTGCCAGCAGCTTAGGTCCGGCCGGGGAGCTGTTTTTT.